Described below is a single T cell receptor (beta chain) sequence and its context. This sample is part of a study of cytomegalovirus exposure and HLA in healthy donors. In the PCR, 60 Vbeta and 13 Jbeta primers were used. Profiled with immunoSEQ multiplex PCR; TCRdb holds only in-frame clones, not every one. The sample includes some 160,000 clones, approximately 73% of them seen just once. The CDR3 totals 12 residues. Germline values: CDR1 SQVTM, CDR2 ANQGSEA. V gave up 4 bases and J gave up 5 bases, with 12 bases separating them. J is TRBJ2-7 and V is TRBV29-1; maybe TRBD1 (6 bases). Sequencing was performed on PBMCs. This sequence originates from a woman younger than 35 in good health and CMV-seropositive. CDR3 sequence: CSVGWGLHEQYF. In DNA form, the CDR3 reads TGCAGCGTTGGGTGGGGGCTCCACGAGCAGTACTTC.